The entry below describes one TCR beta chain. The sample belongs to a study of blood T cell repertoires in COVID-19. Across the study: In each case, the material was cDNA or gDNA derived from T cells, B-cell-depleted T cells, or PBMCs.

The assay was immunoSEQ multiplex PCR, and TCRdb's table has in-frame clones only and misses some. The sample records about 150,000 clones, approximately 90% being singletons. The germline V gene has CDR1 SGHNT and CDR2 YYREEE (reference sequence). Losses at the gene ends were 4 bases for V and 5 bases for J; bases not matched to a gene: 17. CDR3 length: 19 amino acids. Sequencing used peripheral blood. This sequence was found in a woman in her sixties or seventies with acute or convalescent COVID-19. The genes are TRBV5-4 and TRBJ2-1, with TRBD2 matching over 11 bases. The CDR3 DNA reads TGTGCCAGCAGCCCGACTAGCGGGGTTGGGGCGGTAACACACAATGAGCAGTTCTTC. Amino acids: CASSPTSGVGAVTHNEQFF.